This is a list of T cell receptor beta chains from one sample in a study of blood T cells in healthy people across ages. TCRdb recomputed calls from the 5' RACE reads with MiXCR, one row per CDR3 protein. Here the sample spans 790,000 or so distinct CDR3 sequences, 46% being singletons. Sequenced: blood. All receptors come from an older man in good health. CDR3s include the opening cysteine and the closing phenylalanine or tryptophan. The D gene is left open where the match is weak. Clone sizes are given selectively: once, few, many, or a class where the clone is expanded.

D: -
V: TRBV5-1
size: -
J: TRBJ1-4
CDR3: CASSSESDSPKINEKLFF
DNA: TGCGCCAGCAGCTCAGAGTCGGACAGCCCCAAAATTAATGAAAAACTGTTTTTT

D: TRBD1
V: TRBV20-1
size: -
J: TRBJ1-5
CDR3: CSAVNPGQGGFSNQPQHF
DNA: TGCAGTGCTGTGAACCCGGGACAGGGAGGATTTAGCAATCAGCCCCAGCATTTT

D: -
V: TRBV4-2
size: many
J: TRBJ2-6
CDR3: CASSQDPAGANVLTF
DNA: TGTGCCAGCAGCCAAGATCCAGCTGGGGCCAACGTCCTGACTTTC

D: -
V: TRBV7-9
size: -
J: TRBJ2-7
CDR3: CASSFNAPTGVYEQYF
DNA: TGTGCCAGCAGCTTTAACGCCCCGACTGGGGTGTACGAGCAGTACTTC

D: -
V: TRBV2
size: -
J: TRBJ2-7
CDR3: CASSEGGVSYEQYF
DNA: TGTGCCAGCAGTGAAGGTGGCGTATCCTACGAGCAGTACTTC

D: TRBD2
V: TRBV15
size: -
J: TRBJ2-3
CDR3: CATGRLAGADTQYF
DNA: TGTGCCACCGGACGACTAGCGGGAGCAGATACGCAGTATTTT

D: -
V: TRBV12-3/TRBV12-4
size: -
J: TRBJ2-5
CDR3: CASSLRRGSEETQYF
DNA: TGTGCCAGCAGTTTACGCCGCGGGTCGGAGGAGACCCAGTACTTC

D: -
V: TRBV7-6
size: once
J: TRBJ2-7
CDR3: CASNLAYGFLDEQYF
DNA: TGTGCCAGCAACCTGGCCTACGGGTTCCTGGACGAGCAGTACTTC

D: -
V: TRBV7-9
size: -
J: TRBJ2-1
CDR3: CASSPDSYEQFF
DNA: TGTGCCAGCAGCCCAGACAGCTATGAGCAGTTCTTC

D: TRBD1
V: TRBV2
size: many
J: TRBJ1-5
CDR3: CASRQQGFGRDPRDSNQPQHF
DNA: TGTGCCAGCAGACAACAGGGGTTTGGCAGGGACCCCAGGGATAGCAATCAGCCCCAGCATTTT

D: -
V: TRBV20-1
size: few
J: TRBJ2-7
CDR3: CSAVSAHSYEQYF
DNA: TGCAGTGCCGTAAGCGCTCACTCCTACGAGCAGTACTTC

D: TRBD1
V: TRBV2
size: many
J: TRBJ2-5
CDR3: CASSGTGGRETQYF
DNA: TGTGCCAGCAGTGGGACAGGGGGTCGGGAGACCCAGTACTTC

D: -
V: TRBV5-1
size: few
J: TRBJ2-7
CDR3: CASSLASGRFEQYF
DNA: TGCGCCAGCAGCTTGGCCTCCGGTCGGTTCGAGCAGTACTTC

D: -
V: TRBV7-2
size: -
J: TRBJ2-3
CDR3: CASSLVTGAGTDTQYF
DNA: TGTGCCAGCAGCTTAGTGACGGGAGCGGGCACAGATACGCAGTATTTC

D: -
V: TRBV4-3
size: -
J: TRBJ2-5
CDR3: CASSQDEQYQYF
DNA: TGCGCCAGCAGCCAAGATGAACAATATCAGTACTTC

D: -
V: TRBV5-1
size: -
J: TRBJ2-5
CDR3: CACSRYDEQYF
DNA: TGCGCCTGCAGCCGCTACGATGAGCAGTACTTC

D: TRBD2
V: TRBV6-5
size: few
J: TRBJ2-3
CDR3: CASSYLLAGGTDTQYF
DNA: TGTGCCAGCAGTTACCTTCTAGCGGGAGGGACAGATACGCAGTATTTT

D: TRBD2
V: TRBV5-1
size: -
J: TRBJ2-7
CDR3: CASSLVSRAGGQEQYF
DNA: TGCGCCAGCAGCTTGGTCTCTCGAGCGGGAGGGCAGGAGCAGTACTTC

D: TRBD1
V: TRBV12-3/TRBV12-4
size: -
J: TRBJ2-7
CDR3: CASSGARDRIYEQYF
DNA: TGTGCCAGCAGCGGGGCCCGGGACAGGATCTACGAGCAGTACTTC

D: TRBD2
V: TRBV28
size: few
J: TRBJ2-1
CDR3: CASSSSGRTNEQFF
DNA: TGTGCCAGCAGTTCAAGCGGGAGGACAAATGAGCAGTTCTTC

D: TRBD2
V: TRBV4-1
size: -
J: TRBJ2-1
CDR3: CASSHLGLAQNEQFF
DNA: TGCGCCAGCAGCCACCTAGGACTAGCGCAGAATGAGCAGTTCTTC

D: -
V: TRBV7-3
size: many
J: TRBJ2-7
CDR3: CASSLTSAAYEQYF
DNA: TGTGCCAGCAGCTTAACTAGCGCCGCCTACGAGCAGTACTTC

D: -
V: TRBV2
size: few
J: TRBJ2-4
CDR3: CASSEATEKNIQYF
DNA: TGTGCCAGCAGTGAAGCGACAGAAAAAAACATTCAGTACTTC

D: -
V: TRBV6-5
size: -
J: TRBJ2-7
CDR3: CASSYSSGTYEQYF
DNA: TGTGCCAGCAGTTACTCGTCGGGGACCTACGAGCAGTACTTC

D: -
V: TRBV6-6
size: -
J: TRBJ2-5
CDR3: CASSLLPPGLSEQYF
DNA: TGTGCCAGCAGTTTGCTACCGCCCGGTTTGAGTGAGCAGTACTTC

D: -
V: TRBV5-1
size: -
J: TRBJ2-1
CDR3: CASRNPEGSPHNEQFF
DNA: TGCGCCAGCAGGAACCCGGAGGGGTCCCCCCACAATGAGCAGTTCTTC

D: -
V: TRBV5-1
size: -
J: TRBJ1-1
CDR3: CASSPSRGENTEAFF
DNA: TGCGCCAGCAGCCCATCTCGAGGGGAGAACACTGAAGCTTTCTTT

D: -
V: TRBV5-5
size: once
J: TRBJ2-2
CDR3: CASSINPILNTGKLFF
DNA: TGTGCCAGCAGCATAAACCCTATCCTGAACACTGGGAAGCTGTTTTTT

D: -
V: TRBV21-1
size: -
J: TRBJ2-3
CDR3: CASSPRTSGREITDTQYF
DNA: TGTGCCAGCAGCCCGCGGACTAGCGGGAGGGAAATAACAGATACGCAGTATTTT

D: TRBD1
V: TRBV9
size: -
J: TRBJ1-4
CDR3: CASSEGQGSEKLFF
DNA: TGTGCCAGCAGCGAAGGACAGGGTAGTGAAAAACTGTTTTTT

D: -
V: TRBV2
size: -
J: TRBJ1-1
CDR3: CASSEAWAGTAAFF
DNA: TGTGCCAGCAGTGAAGCATGGGCAGGAACTGCAGCTTTCTTT

D: TRBD2
V: TRBV7-3
size: many
J: TRBJ2-3
CDR3: CASSPTSGSGTQYF
DNA: TGTGCCAGCAGCCCTACTAGCGGGAGTGGTACGCAGTATTTT

D: TRBD1
V: TRBV10-3
size: -
J: TRBJ1-6
CDR3: CAIRPGQGAQSYNSPLHF
DNA: TGTGCCATCAGGCCAGGACAGGGGGCGCAATCCTATAATTCACCCCTCCACTTT

D: -
V: TRBV20-1
size: few
J: TRBJ1-5
CDR3: CSARFSGGAQNQPQHF
DNA: TGCAGTGCTAGATTTTCCGGGGGGGCCCAAAATCAGCCCCAGCATTTT

D: TRBD1
V: TRBV11-2
size: once
J: TRBJ2-1
CDR3: CASSFFRGTYNEQFF
DNA: TGTGCCAGCAGCTTTTTCAGGGGGACCTACAATGAGCAGTTCTTC

D: TRBD2
V: TRBV20-1
size: -
J: TRBJ2-1
CDR3: CSARDVSGKDEQFF
DNA: TGCAGTGCTAGAGATGTTAGCGGGAAGGATGAGCAGTTCTTC

D: TRBD1
V: TRBV2
size: -
J: TRBJ2-7
CDR3: CASGGQGYEQYF
DNA: TGTGCCAGCGGGGGACAGGGCTACGAGCAGTACTTC

D: TRBD1
V: TRBV27
size: -
J: TRBJ2-7
CDR3: CASSLQGKSYEQYF
DNA: TGTGCCAGTAGTTTACAGGGGAAGTCCTACGAGCAGTACTTC

D: TRBD2
V: TRBV27
size: many
J: TRBJ2-7
CDR3: CASRQREDEQYF
DNA: TGTGCCAGCAGACAACGGGAGGACGAGCAGTACTTC

D: TRBD2
V: TRBV9
size: -
J: TRBJ2-3
CDR3: CASSVVDSGGSGDTQYF
DNA: TGTGCCAGCAGCGTAGTGGATAGCGGGGGATCCGGGGATACGCAGTATTTT

D: -
V: TRBV5-5
size: few
J: TRBJ2-5
CDR3: CASSSPSRVGQETQYF
DNA: TGTGCCAGCAGCTCCCCTTCTAGAGTCGGACAAGAGACCCAGTACTTC

D: TRBD1
V: TRBV4-1
size: -
J: TRBJ2-7
CDR3: CASSPGPTGTGTQQYF
DNA: TGCGCCAGCAGCCCCGGCCCCACCGGGACAGGGACGCAGCAGTACTTC

D: -
V: TRBV2
size: -
J: TRBJ2-3
CDR3: CASSQNGGDGFGTDTQYF
DNA: TGTGCCAGCAGCCAAAATGGAGGGGACGGATTTGGCACAGATACGCAGTATTTT

D: -
V: TRBV6-6
size: -
J: TRBJ2-7
CDR3: CASSYRGASYEQYF
DNA: TGTGCCAGCAGTTACAGGGGTGCCTCCTACGAGCAGTACTTC

D: TRBD1
V: TRBV6-2/TRBV6-3
size: few
J: TRBJ1-5
CDR3: CASTHRGSYSNQPQHF
DNA: TGTGCCAGCACCCACAGGGGGTCTTATAGCAATCAGCCCCAGCATTTT

D: -
V: TRBV20-1
size: -
J: TRBJ2-5
CDR3: CSAIDSPVQETQYF
DNA: TGCAGTGCCATAGACTCGCCAGTTCAAGAGACCCAGTACTTC

D: TRBD2
V: TRBV7-2
size: -
J: TRBJ2-5
CDR3: CASSFPSGGETQYF
DNA: TGTGCCAGCAGCTTCCCTAGCGGGGGAGAGACCCAGTACTTC

D: TRBD2
V: TRBV5-1
size: many
J: TRBJ2-4
CDR3: CASSPAGGFKNIQYF
DNA: TGCGCCAGCAGCCCAGCGGGAGGCTTCAAAAACATTCAGTACTTC

D: TRBD2
V: TRBV7-8
size: -
J: TRBJ2-7
CDR3: CASSLVAGVREQYF
DNA: TGTGCCAGCAGCTTAGTAGCGGGAGTCCGCGAGCAGTACTTC

D: -
V: TRBV9
size: once
J: TRBJ2-7
CDR3: CASSDQRTSGYNEQYF
DNA: TGTGCCAGCAGTGATCAGAGGACGAGCGGGTACAATGAGCAGTACTTC

D: -
V: TRBV5-1
size: -
J: TRBJ2-7
CDR3: CASSIGERDIPEQYF
DNA: TGCGCCAGCAGTATAGGTGAGCGGGACATTCCCGAGCAGTACTTC

D: -
V: TRBV25-1
size: -
J: TRBJ1-2
CDR3: CASSEGLIYGYTF
DNA: TGTGCCAGCAGTGAGGGACTGATATATGGCTACACCTTC

D: TRBD2
V: TRBV5-1
size: once
J: TRBJ2-1
CDR3: CASSLEGRLAGGIDEQFF
DNA: TGCGCCAGCAGCTTGGAGGGGCGTCTAGCGGGAGGTATAGATGAGCAGTTCTTC

D: -
V: TRBV4-1
size: -
J: TRBJ2-7
CDR3: CASSQARGTKAYEQYF
DNA: TGCGCCAGCAGCCAGGCTCGCGGGACAAAGGCCTACGAGCAGTACTTC

D: TRBD2
V: TRBV7-2
size: -
J: TRBJ2-1
CDR3: CTSSLNLGLGNEQFF
DNA: TGTACCAGCAGCCTAAACCTGGGACTAGGTAATGAGCAGTTCTTC

D: TRBD2
V: TRBV20-1
size: -
J: TRBJ2-1
CDR3: CSARPGTSGHNEQFF
DNA: TGCAGTGCTCGTCCCGGGACTAGCGGGCACAATGAGCAGTTCTTC

D: -
V: TRBV29-1
size: few
J: TRBJ1-4
CDR3: CSVGGAANEKLFF
DNA: TGCAGCGTTGGAGGGGCCGCTAATGAAAAACTGTTTTTT